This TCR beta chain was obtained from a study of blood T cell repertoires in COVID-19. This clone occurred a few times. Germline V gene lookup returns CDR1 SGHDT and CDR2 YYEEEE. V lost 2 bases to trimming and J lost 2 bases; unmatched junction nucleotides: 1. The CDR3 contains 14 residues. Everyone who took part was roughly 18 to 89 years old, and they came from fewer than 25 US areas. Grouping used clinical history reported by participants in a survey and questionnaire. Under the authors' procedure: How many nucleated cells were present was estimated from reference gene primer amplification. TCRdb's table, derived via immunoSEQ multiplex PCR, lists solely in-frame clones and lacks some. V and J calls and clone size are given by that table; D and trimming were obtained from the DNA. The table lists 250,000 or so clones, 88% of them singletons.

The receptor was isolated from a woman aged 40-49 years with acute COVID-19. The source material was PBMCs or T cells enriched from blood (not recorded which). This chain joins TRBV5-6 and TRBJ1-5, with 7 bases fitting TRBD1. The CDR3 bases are TGTGCCAGCAGCTTTACAGGGGGCAATCAGCCCCAGCATTTT. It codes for CASSFTGGNQPQHF.